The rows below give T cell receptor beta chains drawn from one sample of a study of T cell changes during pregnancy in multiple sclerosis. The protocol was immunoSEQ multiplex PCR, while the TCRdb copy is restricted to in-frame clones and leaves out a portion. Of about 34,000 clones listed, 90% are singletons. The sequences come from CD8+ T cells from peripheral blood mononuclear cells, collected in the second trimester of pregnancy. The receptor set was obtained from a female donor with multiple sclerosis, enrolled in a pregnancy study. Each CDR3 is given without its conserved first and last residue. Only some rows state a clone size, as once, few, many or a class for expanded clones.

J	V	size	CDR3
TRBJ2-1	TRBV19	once	ASSISTSGSYNEQF
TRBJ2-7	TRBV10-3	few	AIRDVGEEQY
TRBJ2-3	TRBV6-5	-	ASSYGQGSTDTQY
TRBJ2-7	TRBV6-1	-	ASGWWEAYEQY
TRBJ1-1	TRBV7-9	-	ASSLAAGTVTEAF
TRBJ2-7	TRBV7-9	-	ASSSPEGKGSYEQY
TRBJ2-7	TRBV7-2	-	ASSAGLAYEQY
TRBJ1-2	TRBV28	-	ASNTGTGGYGYT
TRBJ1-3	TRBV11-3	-	ASSSHPGNTIY
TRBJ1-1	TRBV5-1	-	ASSAGITEAF
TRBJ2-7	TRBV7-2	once	ASTSYRGGEQY
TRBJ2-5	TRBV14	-	ASSQGLAGGPWWSETQY
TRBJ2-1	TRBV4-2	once	ASSQEGSGVYNKQF
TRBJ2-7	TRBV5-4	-	ASSLAGTGLNYEQY
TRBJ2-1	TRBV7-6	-	ASSLAYSGDLLI
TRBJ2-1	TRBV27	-	ASSNTGYNEQF
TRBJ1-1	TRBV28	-	ASRWGGNTEAF
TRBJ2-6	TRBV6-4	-	ASSEGVSGANVLT
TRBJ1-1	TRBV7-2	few	ASTDRREMNTEAF
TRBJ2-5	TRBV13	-	ASRTAGGPFQETQY
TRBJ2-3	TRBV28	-	ASSFDPRTSGSTDTQY
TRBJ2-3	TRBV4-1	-	ASSQSGRVPDTQY
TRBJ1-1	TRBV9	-	ASSAGGGVTEAF
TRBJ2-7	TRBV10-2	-	ASSESSPTDEQY
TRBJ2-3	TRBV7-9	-	ASSLGPLAGVTDTQY
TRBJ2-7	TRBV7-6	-	ASSLDQTSGSDEQY
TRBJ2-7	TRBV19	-	ASSMYWGETYEQY
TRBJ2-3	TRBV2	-	ASSEGPSLSTDTQY
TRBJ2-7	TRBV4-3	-	ASSQDPSVRRYPLYEQY
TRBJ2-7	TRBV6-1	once	ASSDFSGTYEQY
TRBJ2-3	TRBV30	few	AWSRGGEDTDTQY
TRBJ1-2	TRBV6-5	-	ASSYREGYYGYT
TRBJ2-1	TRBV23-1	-	ASITVSTSGRDHEQF
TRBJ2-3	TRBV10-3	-	AISELAGGPADTQY
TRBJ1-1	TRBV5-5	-	ASSFGHSNTEAF
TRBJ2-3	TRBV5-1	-	ASSPLDRVDTQY
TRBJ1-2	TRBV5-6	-	ASSLSALKRYT
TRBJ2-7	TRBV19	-	ASSMRGQGASEQY
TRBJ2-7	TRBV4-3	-	ASSSRQGLNYEQY
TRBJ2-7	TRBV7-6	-	ASSDGLAGGPSYEQY
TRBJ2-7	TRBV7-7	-	ASSLAALGQGYEQY
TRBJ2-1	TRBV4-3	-	ASSQDPVPGEYEQF
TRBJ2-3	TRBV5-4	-	ASSHSGASTDTQY